A single sample gave rise to the 14 T cell receptor beta chains below, sequenced in a study of blood T cell repertoires in COVID-19. Sequenced by immunoSEQ multiplex PCR; TCRdb stores in-frame clones only, minus some. The sample lists hundreds of thousands of clones, 88% occurring once. Sample: peripheral blood. All receptors derive from a woman aged 25 to 45 with COVID-19, enrolled during active disease.

This clone was seen a single time. The V and J genes are TRBV27 and TRBJ1-5, with 8 bases that match TRBD1. Germline CDR1 is MNHEY and CDR2 is SMNVEV (reference sequence). This CDR3 contains 16 residues. The V gene end was trimmed by 5 bases and the J gene end by 4 bases; junction bases not matched to a gene: 10. The CDR3 DNA sequence: TGTGCCAGCAGTCCCCGGACAGGGATTAGAAATCAGCCCCAGCATTTT. Its protein is CASSPRTGIRNQPQHF.

The chain links TRBV10-3 to TRBJ2-1; D not resolved. V was shortened by 6 bases and J by 9 bases, with 9 bases between the two germline ends. CDR3 length equals 11 residues. Germline V gives CDR1 ENHRY, CDR2 SYGVKD. The chain's CDR3 is CAISRTGEQFF. CDR3 nucleotides: TGTGCCATCAGCAGAACGGGTGAGCAGTTCTTC.

This clone has just one count. V is TRBV6-2 or TRBV6-3 and J is TRBJ2-1; 8 bases are a match to TRBD1. The V and J ends lost 5 bases and 8 bases, in that order; junction bases with no gene match: 11. This CDR3 region has 15 residues. The germline V gene has CDR1 MNHEY and CDR2 SVGEGT. The DNA of the CDR3 is TGTGCCAGCAGTACCCAGGGGGCGCTTGCCCATGAGCAGTTCTTC. It codes for CASSTQGALAHEQFF.

V and J are TRBV19 and TRBJ2-1; possibly TRBD2 for D (6 bases). CDR1 is LNHDA, CDR2 SQIVND, per germline (reference sequence). The CDR3 spans 16 residues. Trimming pared 5 bases from V and 6 bases from J, leaving 20 bases between. The CDR3 DNA is TGTGCCAGTAGTGGACGGACGCGGCGGGGAAGCAATGAGCAGTTCTTC. Residues: CASSGRTRRGSNEQFF.

The CDR3 DNA reads TGTGCCAGCAGCGTAGATGGTAGCGGGAAAACCGGGGAGCTGTTTTTT. Its translation: CASSVDGSGKTGELFF. The gene calls are TRBV9 and TRBJ2-2; 8 nucleotides align to TRBD2. V shed 0 bases, J shed 5 bases, and the junction held 6 bases outside the gene matches. This CDR3 is 16 amino acids long. Germline V CDR1 and CDR2: SGDLS, YYNGEE.

The rearrangement joins TRBV7-2 to TRBJ2-7; TRBD1 aligns across 10 bases. CDR1 SGHTA and CDR2 FQGNSA come from the germline V gene. This CDR3 is built from 15 residues. Losses at the gene ends were 2 bases for V and 2 bases for J; bases not matched to a gene: 3. CDR3 sequence reads: CASSLRTGGAYEQYF. CDR3 coding DNA: TGTGCCAGCAGCTTAAGGACAGGGGGGGCCTACGAGCAGTACTTC.

This clone was observed a single time. In nucleotides, the CDR3 is TGTGCCACCAGCATGGAGCGGGGGGAATGGGAGGCGCAGTATTTT. This encodes CATSMERGEWEAQYF. V and J are TRBV15 and TRBJ2-3; 9 bases match TRBD2. CDR3 length: 15 amino acids. With V trimmed by 4 bases and J by 10 bases, 12 bases remained unmatched. CDR1 and CDR2 from the germline V gene are LNHNV and YYDKDF (reference sequence).

This chain joins TRBV28 and TRBJ1-5; the D is unclear. This CDR3 has 17 amino acids. Trimming took off 1 base at V and 0 bases at J, with 13 bases between the two ends. Germline loops: CDR1 MDHEN, CDR2 SYDVKM. The CDR3, as DNA: TGTGCCAGCAGTTTATTAGCAATCTCCTATAGCAATCAGCCCCAGCATTTT. Translating it yields CASSLLAISYSNQPQHF.

This sequence joins TRBV10-2 and TRBJ2-7, with TRBD1 as a possible D gene (5 bases). Trimming stripped 0 bases from V and 2 bases from J, with 11 bases between. The CDR3 loop spans 15 amino acids. Germline V gene lookup returns CDR1 WSHSY and CDR2 SAAADI. The CDR3: CASSESTQDTYEQYF. As DNA, the CDR3 is TGCGCCAGCAGTGAGTCAACACAGGATACCTACGAGCAGTACTTC.

DNA of the CDR3: TGTGCCAGCACCAGGACAGGAGGGACTGAAGCTTTCTTT. As protein: CASTRTGGTEAFF. The chain employs TRBV11-2 and TRBJ1-1; 7 positions agree with TRBD1. In germline, CDR1 is SGHAT, CDR2 FQNNGV. The CDR3 has 13 amino acids. V lost 7 bases to trimming and J lost 5 bases; unmatched junction nucleotides: 7. Full variable domain (outside the CDR3, taken from reference TRBV11-2 and TRBJ1-1): EAGVAQSPRYKIIEKRQSVAFWCNPISGHATLYWYQQILGQGPKLLIQFQNNGVVDDSQLPKDRFSAERLKGVDSTLKIQPAKLEDSAVYLCASTRTGGTEAFFGQGTRLTVV.

The chain recombines TRBV3-1 (or the pseudogene TRBV3-2) with TRBJ2-2; 7 positions agree with TRBD2. This CDR3 spans 15 amino acids. V was pared by 1 base and J by 4 bases, with 3 bases of the junction left unmatched. Germline CDR1 and CDR2: LGHDT and YNNKEL (reference sequence). CDR3: CASSQGGSGTGELFF. The CDR3 nucleotides are TGTGCCAGCAGCCAAGGCGGGAGTGGCACCGGGGAGCTGTTTTTT.

The rearrangement links TRBV29-1 to TRBJ2-1; TRBD2 is a possible D gene (5 bases). Trimming pared 2 bases from V and 6 bases from J, leaving 20 bases between. The CDR3 loop spans 16 amino acids. From germline, CDR1 is SQVTM and CDR2 ANQGSEA. The CDR3 DNA reads as TGCAGCGTTGAACCCCGCGGTCAACACGCGGGCAATGAGCAGTTCTTC. This sequence encodes CSVEPRGQHAGNEQFF.

V usage is TRBV5-4 and J usage is TRBJ1-4, with 7 bases lining up with TRBD1. With 2 bases clipped from V and 7 bases from J, the junction kept 11 bases outside the gene matches. The CDR3 loop spans 16 amino acids. Germline CDR1 is SGHNT and CDR2 is YYREEE (reference sequence). The CDR3 sequence is CASSLQGKREFEKLFF. For the CDR3, the DNA is TGTGCCAGCAGCTTACAGGGGAAGAGAGAATTTGAAAAACTGTTTTTT.

This clone came up a few times. CDR3 residues: CASSTLGYEQYF. The CDR3 DNA is TGTGCCAGCAGTACCCTAGGCTACGAGCAGTACTTC. The V gene is TRBV2, the J gene TRBJ2-7; the D is unclear. This CDR3 region has 12 residues. CDR1 is SNHLY and CDR2 is FYNNEI in the germline V gene. Trimming removed 5 bases from V and 3 bases from J, with 8 bases in between.